Shown below are 20 T cell receptor beta chains from a single sample sequenced in a study of blood T cell repertoires in COVID-19. Profiling relied on immunoSEQ multiplex PCR, and the TCRdb table lists in-frame clones only, not all of them. The sample records about 260,000 clones, around 88% being singletons. Specimen: PBMCs or T cells enriched from blood (not recorded which). Source of these receptors: a woman aged 40 to 50 with acute COVID-19.

The chain links TRBV30 to TRBJ1-6; D is perhaps TRBD1 (5 bases). The CDR3 is 13 amino acids. Trimming stripped 8 bases from V and 14 bases from J, with 22 bases between. Germline values: CDR1 GTSNPN, CDR2 SVGIG (reference sequence). CDR3: CARGLGTPGTLHF. Written as DNA, the CDR3 is TGTGCCCGGGGACTGGGCACTCCAGGTACCCTCCACTTT.

In its sample, this clone was seen once. The chain uses TRBV18 and TRBJ2-6; 9 positions match TRBD1. V gave up 5 bases and J gave up 4 bases; unmatched junction bases: 12. The germline V gene has CDR1 KGHSH and CDR2 LQKENI. The CDR3 loop spans 18 amino acids. CDR3: CASSREGYRGLGANVLTF. DNA of the CDR3: TGTGCCAGCTCAAGAGAAGGTTACAGGGGGCTCGGGGCCAACGTCCTGACTTTC.

V is TRBV7-7 and J is TRBJ2-7; TRBD1 matches 7 bases. Germline V CDR1 and CDR2: SSHAT, FNYEAQ (reference sequence). The CDR3 covers 15 residues. The CDR3 loop reads CASSLFRTGNYEQYV. CDR3 bases: TGTGCTAGCAGCTTATTTCGGACAGGAAACTACGAGCAGTACGTC.

The chain carries TRBV28 and TRBJ1-2; D perhaps matches TRBD1 (5 bases). Per germline, CDR1 MDHEN and CDR2 SYDVKM. Trimming took off 4 bases at V and 8 bases at J, with 11 bases between the two ends. This CDR3 has 12 residues. CDR3: CASSSGPWGYTF. The CDR3 DNA is TGTGCCAGCAGTTCAGGGCCATGGGGCTACACCTTC.

V gene TRBV7-9 combines with J gene TRBJ1-5; D not resolved. Germline V gene data show CDR1 as SEHNR and CDR2 as FQNEAQ (reference sequence). There are 14 residues in the CDR3. Deletions cut 6 bases from V and 8 bases from J, with 17 bases between. CDR3 region: CASSSNRQPKPQHF. CDR3 bases: TGTGCCAGCAGTTCTAACAGACAACCTAAGCCCCAGCATTTT.

The chain links TRBV7-8 to TRBJ1-4, with 9 nucleotides matching TRBD1. The CDR3 consists of 14 residues. Germline CDR1 and CDR2: SGHVS and FQNEAQ. V gave up 2 bases and J gave up 11 bases; unmatched junction bases: 6. CDR3 sequence: CASSLYLQGAKLFF. DNA for the CDR3: TGTGCCAGCAGCTTATATCTACAGGGGGCGAAACTGTTTTTT.

The CDR3 reads CASSLVGGRGNNEQFF. In DNA form, the CDR3 reads TGTGCCAGCAGCTTAGTGGGCGGGAGGGGGAACAATGAGCAGTTCTTC. The rearrangement joins TRBV7-9 to TRBJ2-1, with 9 bases fitting TRBD2. This CDR3 is 16 amino acids long. CDR1 SEHNR and CDR2 FQNEAQ come from the germline V gene (reference sequence). V lost 1 base to trimming and J lost 5 bases; unmatched junction nucleotides: 6. The full variable domain, in which reference TRBV7-9 and TRBJ2-1 provide the parts outside the CDR3, is DTGVSQNPRHKITKRGQNVTFRCDPISEHNRLYWYRQTLGQGPEFLTYFQNEAQLEKSRLLSDRFSAERPKGSFSTLEIQRTEQGDSAMYLCASSLVGGRGNNEQFFGPGTRLTVL.

The chain is built from TRBV28 and TRBJ1-1, with a possible D match to TRBD1 (6 bases). The germline V gene encodes CDR1 MDHEN and CDR2 SYDVKM. Trimming removed 6 bases from V and 8 bases from J, with 16 bases in between. The CDR3 consists of 13 residues. The CDR3 nucleotides are TGTGCCAGCAGCTGGGGACACCCAGAGGAAGCTTTCTTT. Translated: CASSWGHPEEAFF.

The chain recombines TRBV7-2 with TRBJ2-7, with D unclear. The CDR3 consists of 13 residues. From germline, CDR1 is SGHTA and CDR2 FQGNSA. V dropped 6 bases and J dropped 8 bases, with 17 bases sitting between them. CDR3 in amino acids: CASSQQISSQQYF. The CDR3 DNA reads TGTGCCAGCAGTCAACAAATATCCTCTCAGCAGTACTTC.

The chain has TRBV19 and TRBJ1-2; D uncertain. The CDR3 covers 13 residues. Germline V lookup: CDR1 LNHDA, CDR2 SQIVND (reference sequence). V lost 6 bases and J lost 0, with 8 bases in between. CDR3 in DNA: TGTGCCAGTAGCCCGCAGTCTAACTATGGCTACACCTTC. Amino acid sequence: CASSPQSNYGYTF.

The genes are TRBV27 and TRBJ1-2; TRBD1 matches 9 bases. The CDR3 contains 14 residues. The V and J ends lost 6 bases and 2 bases, in that order; junction bases with no gene match: 4. CDR1 and CDR2 (germline): MNHEY, SMNVEV (reference sequence). The CDR3: CASRRDRANYGYTF. In nucleotides, the CDR3 is TGTGCCAGCAGACGGGACAGGGCGAACTATGGCTACACCTTC.

This chain connects TRBV28 to TRBJ1-3; 7 nucleotides match TRBD1. V lost 2 bases to trimming and J lost 2 bases; unmatched junction nucleotides: 3. The CDR3 spans 15 residues. Germline V gives CDR1 MDHEN, CDR2 SYDVKM. The CDR3 bases are TGTGCCAGCAGTTTACCAACAGGGGCTGGAAACACCATATATTTT. Its protein is CASSLPTGAGNTIYF.

This rearrangement joins TRBV10-2 to TRBJ1-2, with D hard to call. CDR1 is WSHSY and CDR2 is SAAADI in the germline V gene. Between the trimmed V and J ends, which lost 4 bases and 4 bases, there was a span of 7 bases. The CDR3 totals 12 residues. The CDR3 DNA reads as TGCGCCAGCAGTGGGACTCTCTATGGCTACACCTTC. The encoded protein is CASSGTLYGYTF.

The V and J genes are TRBV2 and TRBJ2-3; weak D call: TRBD2 (5 bases). The germline gives CDR1 SNHLY, CDR2 FYNNEI. The CDR3 length is 12 residues. V was cut by 7 bases and J by 6 bases, with 11 bases left in between. This chain's CDR3 is CASMTPGDTQYF. The CDR3 DNA reads TGTGCCAGCATGACACCGGGGGATACGCAGTATTTT.

This clone was observed once. V is TRBV5-4 and J is TRBJ1-6; 10 nucleotides line up with TRBD1. The ends lost 4 bases at V and 7 bases at J; junction bases unmatched: 5. The CDR3 is 15 residues long. Per the germline V gene, CDR1 is SGHNT and CDR2 is YYREEE (reference sequence). CDR3 sequence reads: CASSAGQGQNSPLHF. CDR3 nucleotide sequence: TGTGCCAGCAGCGCGGGACAGGGGCAAAATTCACCCCTCCACTTT. The full variable domain, in which reference TRBV5-4 and TRBJ1-6 provide the parts outside the CDR3, is ETGVTQSPTHLIKTRGQQVTLRCSSQSGHNTVSWYQQALGQGPQFIFQYYREEENGRGNFPPRFSGLQFPNYSSELNVNALELDDSALYLCASSAGQGQNSPLHFGNGTRLTVT.

Many counts were recorded for this clone. The chain is built from TRBV6-5 and TRBJ2-1; 7 bases are shared with TRBD1. The CDR3 totals 13 residues. J gave up 5 bases and V 7 bases, and 5 bases lay outside the gene matches. Germline V gene sequence: CDR1 MNHEY, CDR2 SVGAGI. In DNA form, the CDR3 reads TGTGCCAGCACCAAGACAGGGCACAATGAGCAGTTCTTC. Its translation is CASTKTGHNEQFF.

The chain links TRBV7-8 to TRBJ2-5; 13 bases are a match to TRBD2. This CDR3 is 14 amino acids long. V was clipped by 5 bases and J by 5 bases; unmatched bases: 2. Per the germline V gene, CDR1 is SGHVS and CDR2 is FQNEAQ. In nucleotides, the CDR3 is TGTGCCAGCAGCACTAGCGGGAGGGCTGAGACCCAGTACTTC. Protein sequence: CASSTSGRAETQYF. Full variable domain (remainder filled in from reference TRBV7-8 and TRBJ2-5): GAGVSQSPRYKVAKRGQDVALRCDPISGHVSLFWYQQALGQGPEFLTYFQNEAQLDKSGLPSDRFFAERPEGSVSTLKIQRTQQEDSAVYLCASSTSGRAETQYFGPGTRLLVL.

This sequence joins TRBV9 and TRBJ1-1; D remains unclear. V was clipped by 0 bases and J by 1 base, with 4 bases between them. The CDR3 is made up of 13 amino acids. From germline, CDR1 is SGDLS and CDR2 YYNGEE. CDR3 sequence reads: CASSVEPNTEAFF. In nucleotides, the CDR3 is TGTGCCAGCAGCGTAGAGCCGAACACTGAAGCTTTCTTT.

V gene TRBV6-5 combines with J gene TRBJ1-1; no definite D call. V was trimmed by 2 bases and J by 1 base, leaving 14 bases between them. Germline CDR1 reads MNHEY; CDR2 reads SVGAGI. The CDR3 runs 16 residues. The CDR3 region has the DNA TGTGCCAGCAGTTACCGTCAGGTATCACAGAACACTGAAGCTTTCTTT. Translation gives CASSYRQVSQNTEAFF.

CDR3 nucleotide sequence: TGTGCCAGCAGCCCGGACCTTAGGGACAGGGGGCGAGCTTTCTTT. It translates to CASSPDLRDRGRAFF. The J gene is TRBJ1-1, the V gene TRBV5-4, with TRBD1 matching 12 bases. V lost 4 bases and J lost 10; bases outside the gene matches: 11. Germline V lookup: CDR1 SGHNT, CDR2 YYREEE (reference sequence). The CDR3 is 15 amino acids.